The subject of this entry is one T cell receptor beta chain. Original methodology: Nucleated cell number was recorded as an estimate derived from reference gene primer amplification. Assay used: immunoSEQ multiplex PCR; TCRdb lists only in-frame clones, some missing. V, J and clone size are taken as reported in that table, and D and trimming were inferred from the DNA itself. The data contain some 210,000 clones, roughly 90% of them singletons. Germline CDR1 WSHSY, CDR2 SAAADI. The CDR3 extends over 15 amino acids. After removal of 3 bases from V and 4 bases from J, the junction contained 5 bases not matched to a gene. The data were obtained in a study of blood T cell repertoires in COVID-19. About the study: Acute and convalescent COVID-19 specimens originated in the United States, Italy and Spain. The cDNA or gDNA used as material had been derived from T cells, B-cell-depleted T cells, or PBMCs.

The sequenced material came from peripheral blood. The rearrangement uses TRBV10-2 and TRBJ2-5; 10 bases are a match to TRBD2. The TCR was taken from a middle-aged woman with acute or convalescent COVID-19. CDR3: CASSDILAGVETQYF. CDR3 nucleotides: TGCGCCAGCAGTGATATCCTAGCGGGGGTAGAGACCCAGTACTTC.